Following are 10 T cell receptor beta chains from one sample sequenced in a study of regulatory T cells in long-lasting Graves disease. Time point: newly diagnosed GD, antithyroid drugs for less than 3 months. RNA extracted from PBMCs served as the sequencing template. Researchers made TCR beta libraries by using iRepertoire HTBI primers and running Arm-PCR on CDR3 regions. Using its own MiXCR run on the multiplex PCR reads, TCRdb lists one record per CDR3 protein. The profile shows about 350,000 distinct CDR3 sequences, around 17% of them singletons. This sample was shared with a second study, whose subject was T cells in Graves' hyperthyroidism and ophthalmopathy.

The material sequenced was peripheral blood mononuclear cells (PBMCs), taken at new diagnosis, from a patient treated with antithyroid drugs. The receptors here all came from a man aged 35-49 years with Graves disease.

In its sample, this clonotype was seen many times. The V call is TRBV5-1, the J call TRBJ1-2; a possible D gene is TRBD1 (6 bases). V was clipped by 2 bases and J by 8 bases, with 19 bases between them. The V gene's germline CDR1 is SGHRS and CDR2 YFSETQ. This CDR3 is 15 amino acids long. The CDR3 DNA sequence: TGCGCCAGCAGCTTAGTACAGGGAAAGGGTGAAGGCTACACCTTC. It codes for CASSLVQGKGEGYTF.

V gene TRBV6-2 or TRBV6-3 combines with J gene TRBJ1-4; D call uncertain. V lost 5 bases to trimming and J lost 4 bases, with 14 bases between them. Germline CDR1 and CDR2: MNHEY and SVGEGT. This CDR3 contains 15 residues. CDR3 region: CASSEAAEFNEKLFF. In DNA, the CDR3 is TGTGCCAGCAGTGAGGCGGCGGAATTTAATGAAAAACTGTTTTTT.

This clonotype was detected many times. The V call is TRBV28, the J call TRBJ1-5; a possible D gene is TRBD1 (6 bases). Germline V gene sequence: CDR1 MDHEN, CDR2 SYDVKM. The CDR3 extends over 16 amino acids. V was cut by 3 bases and J by 3 bases, with 15 bases left in between. The CDR3, as DNA: TGTGCCAGCAGTTTCGGCGGCCGACAGGACAATCAGCCCCAGCATTTT. Protein sequence: CASSFGGRQDNQPQHF.

The rearrangement links TRBV9 to TRBJ2-1; D gene uncertain. Trimming took off 8 bases at V and 0 bases at J, with 15 bases between the two ends. Germline V CDR1 and CDR2: SGDLS, YYNGEE. This CDR3 has 15 residues. The CDR3 coding sequence is TGTGCCAGTTCTCGGTTGGGCTTCTCCTACAATGAGCAGTTCTTC. Translation gives CASSRLGFSYNEQFF.

This clonotype was observed at least ten times. The chain employs TRBV18 and TRBJ2-5; D is unresolved. The germline CDR1 and CDR2 sequences are KGHSH and LQKENI. V lost 3 bases, J lost 5 bases, and 16 bases lay in between. The CDR3 sequence is 15 residues long. The CDR3 region is CASSPYDPVGETQYF. The CDR3 nucleotides are TGTGCCAGCTCACCCTATGATCCCGTGGGGGAGACCCAGTACTTC.

This clonotype was seen repeatedly, ten times or more. The V gene is TRBV5-1, the J gene TRBJ2-1, with 8 nucleotides matching TRBD2. The CDR3 extends over 15 amino acids. Germline V gene lookup returns CDR1 SGHRS and CDR2 YFSETQ. The ends lost 0 bases at V and 7 bases at J; junction bases unmatched: 6. Here the CDR3 reads CASSLVAGKGNEQFF. The CDR3 DNA reads as TGCGCCAGCAGCTTGGTAGCGGGGAAAGGGAATGAGCAGTTCTTC.

The CDR3 DNA is TGTGCCAGCTCATACGGGACTAGCGGGGTAAATGAGCAGTTCTTC. Encoded protein: CASSYGTSGVNEQFF. The chain joins TRBV27 to TRBJ2-1; TRBD2 matches at 13 bases. The CDR3 has 15 amino acids. V shed 8 bases, J shed 7 bases, and the junction held 8 bases outside the gene matches. CDR1 and CDR2 (germline): MNHEY, SMNVEV (reference sequence).

This clonotype has more than one count but fewer than ten. J is TRBJ1-5 and V is TRBV7-2, with a tentative D call TRBD1 (6 bases). This CDR3 is 15 amino acids long. V dropped 5 bases and J dropped 6 bases, with 17 bases sitting between them. CDR1 and CDR2 (germline): SGHTA, FQGNSA. In DNA, the CDR3 is TGTGCCAGCAGCGGACAGACGGGGTTGGGTCAGCCCCAGCATTTT. This encodes CASSGQTGLGQPQHF. The full variable domain, its missing parts supplied by reference TRBV7-2 and TRBJ1-5, is GAGVSQSPSNKVTEKGKDVELRCDPISGHTALYWYRQSLGQGLEFLIYFQGNSAPDKSGLPSDRFSAERTGGSVSTLTIQRTQQEDSAVYLCASSGQTGLGQPQHFGDGTRLSIL.

The chain recombines TRBV28 with TRBJ2-3; 12 nucleotides align to TRBD2. V was pared by 5 bases and J by 5 bases, with 5 bases of the junction left unmatched. Germline values: CDR1 MDHEN, CDR2 SYDVKM. This CDR3 region has 15 residues. CDR3 in amino acids: CASSDTSGGKDTQYF. The DNA for the CDR3 is TGTGCCAGCAGTGACACTAGCGGGGGGAAAGATACGCAGTATTTT.

This clonotype was counted only a few times. A far larger clone lies a single base away; this is likely a read error. J is TRBJ2-5 and V is TRBV5-1, with 10 positions matching TRBD2. Near its end, the DNA agrees better with TRBJ2-1, so the J call may be wrong. The germline CDR1 and CDR2 sequences are SGHRS and YFSETQ. The CDR3 extends over 13 amino acids. This CDR3 is CANSGGEVGEQFF. CDR3 bases: TGCGCCAACAGCGGGGGGGAGGTAGGGGAGCAGTTCTTC.